The 23 T cell receptor beta chains below all came from one sample that was sequenced in a study of blood T cell repertoires in COVID-19. The data were produced by immunoSEQ multiplex PCR, yet TCRdb's version contains in-frame clones alone and is incomplete. The data hold 200,000 to 300,000 clones, with 83% observed a single time. The sample consisted of peripheral blood. The receptors derive from a human donor in a cohort sampled during active COVID-19.

The chain has TRBV28 and TRBJ2-1, with 8 bases identical to TRBD1. The CDR3 sequence is 13 residues long. Germline-derived CDR1 and CDR2 are MDHEN and SYDVKM. The V gene end was trimmed by 10 bases and the J gene end by 7 bases; junction bases not matched to a gene: 9. Here the CDR3 reads CATFRQGINEQFF. In DNA, the CDR3 is TGTGCCACCTTTCGACAGGGGATAAATGAGCAGTTCTTC.

DNA of the CDR3: TGTGCCAGCAGTCGACAGGGGGGAGGATCCGATACGCAGTATTTT. This gives the protein CASSRQGGGSDTQYF. J is TRBJ2-3 and V is TRBV6-5; 9 positions agree with TRBD1. V gave up 5 bases and J gave up 6 bases; unmatched junction bases: 9. Germline CDR1 is MNHEY and CDR2 is SVGAGI. CDR3 size: 15 residues.

The rearrangement joins TRBV19 to TRBJ1-1; possibly TRBD1 for D (5 bases). Germline lookup yields CDR1 LNHDA and CDR2 SQIVND (reference sequence). Trimming pared 4 bases from V and 4 bases from J, leaving 10 bases between. This CDR3 comprises 13 residues. The CDR3 is CASSNGQGTEAFF. Written as DNA, the CDR3 is TGTGCCAGTAGTAACGGGCAGGGCACTGAAGCTTTCTTT.

The chain uses TRBV6-5 and TRBJ1-4; the D gene is possibly TRBD1 (6 bases). Germline-derived CDR1 and CDR2 are MNHEY and SVGAGI. Trimming removed 3 bases from V and 8 bases from J, with 10 bases in between. The CDR3 is 13 residues long. The CDR3, as DNA: TGTGCCAGCAGTTATAGCAGGGGCGAAAAACTGTTTTTT. This codes for CASSYSRGEKLFF.

The rearrangement joins TRBV28 to TRBJ1-2; 11 bases align to TRBD1. Losses at the gene ends were 2 bases for V and 3 bases for J; bases not matched to a gene: 5. The germline gives CDR1 MDHEN, CDR2 SYDVKM. This CDR3 has 16 residues. The CDR3 sequence: CASSLTGGQGDYGYTF. Written as DNA, the CDR3 is TGTGCCAGCAGTTTAACGGGGGGACAGGGGGACTATGGCTACACCTTC.

This chain joins TRBV10-3 and TRBJ2-7; 9 bases agree with TRBD2. Per germline, CDR1 ENHRY and CDR2 SYGVKD. J lost 4 bases, V lost 0 bases, and 13 bases had no gene match. This CDR3 has 18 residues. CDR3 loop: CAISESGIAGVGRYEQYF. The CDR3 DNA sequence: TGTGCCATCAGTGAGTCGGGGATAGCGGGAGTAGGTCGGTACGAGCAGTACTTC.

The gene calls are TRBV6-5 and TRBJ2-1, with TRBD2 matching 9 bases. J lost 0 bases, V lost 8 bases, and 2 bases had no gene match. From germline, CDR1 is MNHEY and CDR2 SVGAGI. The CDR3 consists of 14 residues. In DNA form, the CDR3 reads TGTGCCAGCCAGACTAGCGGCTCCTACAATGAGCAGTTCTTC. Translating it yields CASQTSGSYNEQFF.

The table lists this clone with a few counts. The V and J genes are TRBV10-2 and TRBJ1-5; D is uncertain. Trimming took 6 bases from V and 5 from J, leaving 11 bases between them. Germline V gives CDR1 WSHSY, CDR2 SAAADI. This CDR3 is built from 13 residues. DNA for the CDR3: TGCGCCAGCAGGACGGGATCGGATCAGCCCCAGCATTTT. Residues: CASRTGSDQPQHF.

V gene TRBV5-1 combines with J gene TRBJ2-1; 9 nucleotides align to TRBD1. V shed 4 bases and J 4 bases; nucleotides not matched to a gene: 6. Germline V gene lookup returns CDR1 SGHRS and CDR2 YFSETQ. The CDR3 runs 15 residues. CDR3: CASSGSGTGYNEQFF. DNA for the CDR3: TGCGCCAGCAGCGGATCCGGGACAGGGTACAATGAGCAGTTCTTC.

This clone was seen once. The chain couples TRBV9 to TRBJ2-7; 7 bases map to TRBD1. There are 16 residues in the CDR3. V trimming: 0 bases; J trimming: 3 bases; junction bases outside the gene matches: 9. Germline CDR1 is SGDLS and CDR2 is YYNGEE. The CDR3 reads CASSVAPGQNIYEQYF. The CDR3 nucleotides read TGTGCCAGCAGCGTAGCCCCGGGACAGAATATCTACGAGCAGTACTTC.

V gene TRBV19 combines with J gene TRBJ1-2; D possibly corresponds to TRBD1 (6 bases). Germline V gene lookup returns CDR1 LNHDA and CDR2 SQIVND (reference sequence). V was cut by 6 bases and J by 6 bases, with 14 bases left in between. This CDR3 has 13 residues. CDR3 DNA: TGTGCCAGTAGCATTCAGGGGTACCATGGCTACACCTTC. Translated, it gives CASSIQGYHGYTF.

V is TRBV28 and J is TRBJ1-1; tentatively, D is TRBD1 (6 bases). The CDR3 sequence is 11 residues long. The V gene's germline CDR1 is MDHEN and CDR2 SYDVKM. The V end lost 6 bases, the J end lost 10 bases, and 12 bases lay between the germline ends. As DNA, the CDR3 is TGTGCCAGCAGCACAGGGCAAACAGCTTTCTTT. Translating it yields CASSTGQTAFF.

This clone showed up just a few times. The V and J genes are TRBV10-3 and TRBJ2-1; TRBD2 might be the D (5 bases). This CDR3 comprises 15 residues. Trimming left V 4 bases short and J 6 bases short, with 16 bases between. Germline V CDR1 and CDR2: ENHRY, SYGVKD. The CDR3 DNA reads TGTGCCATCAGTGGAGGGAAGGATGTACGCAATGAGCAGTTCTTC. The encoded protein is CAISGGKDVRNEQFF.

The chain recombines TRBV7-2 with TRBJ2-1; 7 nucleotides line up with TRBD2. Germline values: CDR1 SGHTA, CDR2 FQGNSA. The CDR3 loop spans 17 amino acids. V shed 3 bases and J 4 bases; nucleotides not matched to a gene: 12. The CDR3 spells CASSLSGTDALYNEQFF. The CDR3 region has the DNA TGTGCCAGCAGCTTGAGCGGGACGGACGCACTTTACAATGAGCAGTTCTTC.

The V gene is TRBV24-1, the J gene TRBJ2-7, with 9 nucleotides matching TRBD1. This CDR3 is built from 14 residues. Germline assignment: CDR1 KGHDR and CDR2 SFDVKD. V lost 4 bases to trimming and J lost 6 bases; unmatched junction nucleotides: 6. Here the CDR3 reads CATSDQVTGGEQYF. The CDR3 DNA reads TGTGCCACCAGTGACCAGGTGACAGGGGGCGAGCAGTACTTC.

The chain has TRBV27 and TRBJ2-5, with TRBD1 matching over 7 bases. The V and J ends lost 5 bases and 1 base, in that order; junction bases with no gene match: 10. Germline CDR1 and CDR2: MNHEY and SMNVEV (reference sequence). The CDR3 runs to 16 residues. The CDR3 here is CASSRFPRQGQETQYF. The DNA of the CDR3 is TGTGCCAGCAGTCGCTTCCCCCGACAGGGCCAAGAGACCCAGTACTTC.

The rearrangement uses TRBV5-1 and TRBJ2-3; 8 bases are a match to TRBD1. The germline gives CDR1 SGHRS, CDR2 YFSETQ. There are 14 residues in the CDR3. Losses at the gene ends were 5 bases for V and 4 bases for J; bases not matched to a gene: 6. CDR3 DNA sequence: TGCGCCAGCAGTTTTGGACAGGGTGCAGATACGCAGTATTTT. Translated: CASSFGQGADTQYF.

The chain carries TRBV9 and TRBJ1-2; possibly TRBD1 for D (5 bases). Per the germline V gene, CDR1 is SGDLS and CDR2 is YYNGEE. V was cut by 0 bases and J by 6 bases, with 15 bases left in between. CDR3 length: 15 amino acids. The CDR3 DNA follows: TGTGCCAGCAGCGTAGCCGATAATCGGGGGAATGGCTACACCTTC. As protein: CASSVADNRGNGYTF.

This clone was detected many times. This chain joins TRBV5-1 and TRBJ2-3, with unresolved D. Trimming removed 4 bases at V and 0 bases at J, with 3 bases between. This CDR3 comprises 12 residues. Germline V gives CDR1 SGHRS, CDR2 YFSETQ. CDR3 nucleotide sequence: TGCGCCAGCAGCCAGAGCACAGATACGCAGTATTTT. It codes for CASSQSTDTQYF. The entire variable domain, with the rest obtained from reference TRBV5-1 and TRBJ2-3, is as follows: KAGVTQTPRYLIKTRGQQVTLSCSPISGHRSVSWYQQTPGQGLQFLFEYFSETQRNKGNFPGRFSGRQFSNSRSEMNVSTLELGDSALYLCASSQSTDTQYFGPGTRLTVL.

This clone was observed a handful of times. The J gene is TRBJ2-7, the V gene TRBV6-5, with D possibly being TRBD1 (7 bases). Germline V gene data show CDR1 as MNHEY and CDR2 as SVGAGI. This CDR3 has 15 amino acids. The V end was cut by 8 bases, the J end by 0 bases, with 17 bases between. CDR3 nucleotide sequence: TGTGCCAGCTTCGGAGGGGGCGGTCTCTCCTACGAGCAGTACTTC. The encoded protein is CASFGGGGLSYEQYF.

This sequence joins TRBV18 and TRBJ1-4; 9 bases agree with TRBD1. The J segment lost 4 bases and the V segment lost 3 bases, leaving 3 bases of the junction unmatched. The CDR3 spans 15 residues. The germline V gene encodes CDR1 KGHSH and CDR2 LQKENI. CDR3 in amino acids: CASSPGTGSNEKLFF. The CDR3 DNA reads TGTGCCAGCTCACCCGGGACAGGGAGTAATGAAAAACTGTTTTTT.

This clone has a handful of counts. The chain is built from TRBV29-1 and TRBJ2-3, with TRBD1 matching over 8 bases. Germline V gives CDR1 SQVTM, CDR2 ANQGSEA. CDR3 length: 14 residues. V lost 5 bases and J lost 1; bases outside the gene matches: 5. CDR3 DNA: TGCAGCGTTTCCATACAGGGGGGCACAGATACGCAGTATTTT. It specifies CSVSIQGGTDTQYF.

On this clone itself: One end of the junction does not line up with germline, which may come from a read error. The V and J genes are TRBV18 and TRBJ2-5, with TRBD2 matching 9 bases. Germline lookup yields CDR1 KGHSH and CDR2 LQKENI. The CDR3 runs to 16 residues. CDR3 nucleotides: TGTGCCAGCTCGCCACAGACCCCTAGCGGGGAAGAGACCCAGTACTTC. It translates to CASSPQTPSGEETQYF.